The sequence of this T cell receptor beta chain was determined in a study of T-cell reconstitution after alpha-beta-depleted transplantation in children. General study points: Once a year had passed after transplant, T-cell counts and diversity came mostly from newly produced T cells. Reportedly, alpha-beta T cells present about two months post-transplant originated from several hundred expanded clones of graft origin. Some patients owed their high day-60 TCRbeta diversity to surviving recipient T cells and thymic progenitors.

In regard to this clonotype: Its antigen is as yet unknown.

Germline V gene data show CDR1 as SGDLS and CDR2 as YYNGEE. The CDR3 contains 18 residues. Deletions cut 6 bases from V and 7 bases from J, with 29 bases between. Researchers prepared the TCRbeta library using unique molecular identifiers, the study reports. TCRdb re-called the PCR reads through MiXCR, storing one row per CDR3 protein. The sample yields about 58,000 distinct CDR3 sequences, less than 55% seen once. The source of this sequence is a male patient aged 10 to 17 who had a stem cell transplant for acute lymphoblastic leukemia, so the T cells may come from the graft donor. V and J are TRBV9 and TRBJ2-1, with D perhaps matching TRBD2 (6 bases). Specimen: PBMCs, mostly from graft donor cells, collected 360 days after TCRalphabeta/CD19-depleted stem cell transplant. CDR3 bases: TGTGCCAGCAACCTGGCCGGCAGCCCCTGGACTAATCGAAATGAGCAGTTCTTC. It codes for CASNLAGSPWTNRNEQFF.